A selection of T cell receptor beta chains follows, all from one sample in a study of shared clonotypes between healthy human individuals. The repertoire was sequenced with immunoSEQ multiplex PCR; TCRdb's copy has only in-frame clones and lacks some. The sample has under 850,000 clones, around 92% seen once. The sample comprised naive CD8+ T cells sorted from blood. These receptors were taken from a man under 40 in good health. Each CDR3 is given with its conserved first and last residue. Each record gives: CDR3 length, V gene, CDR3 protein.

13 TRBV19 CASSIYGGYEQYF
15 TRBV19 CASSMGGASNQPQHF
17 TRBV7-6 CASSLEASGGVNYEQYF
14 TRBV5-1 CASSDGQITGELFF
14 TRBV10-3 CAISDGTGSGEQYF
16 TRBV4-1 CASSQDRGGTDYEQYF
13 TRBV2 CAAGRVGSYEQYF
13 TRBV27 CASSAGLNTEAFF
13 TRBV19 CASSRDTYTEAFF
13 TRBV10-3 CAISGKGANEQFF
17 TRBV5-4 CASSPGPVLENTGELFF
15 TRBV27 CASSSPQGFSYEQYF
18 TRBV13 CASSGTSGRAGSYNEQFF
14 TRBV10-3 CAISKSGSSYEQYF
11 TRBV10-2 CASGNPYEQYF
13 TRBV27 CASSPGPNTEAFF
15 TRBV28 CASHPGERPYNEQFF
16 TRBV29-1 CSVEREAGDSTDTQYF